These 11 T cell receptor beta chains were sequenced from one sample in a study of blood T cell repertoires in COVID-19. Here immunoSEQ multiplex PCR was the method, and the copy in TCRdb shows in-frame clones only, minus some. The sample contains about 130,000 clones, about nine tenths of which appear only once. The sample was peripheral blood. The receptors shown here come from a man in his fifties with acute or convalescent COVID-19.

The J gene is TRBJ1-1, the V gene TRBV5-1, with TRBD1 identical over 7 bases. The J segment lost 4 bases and the V segment lost 0 bases, leaving 3 bases of the junction unmatched. The V gene's germline CDR1 is SGHRS and CDR2 YFSETQ. The CDR3 is 14 amino acids. CDR3 sequence reads: CASSLAQGITEAFF. For the CDR3, the DNA is TGCGCCAGCAGCTTGGCACAGGGGATCACTGAAGCTTTCTTT.

The rearrangement joins TRBV6-6 to TRBJ2-1, with TRBD2 identical over 8 bases. The CDR3 sequence is 15 residues long. The germline gives CDR1 MNHNY, CDR2 SVGAGI (reference sequence). The J segment lost 10 bases and the V segment lost 0 bases, leaving 8 bases of the junction unmatched. The CDR3 reads CASSYSIAGGREQFF. The CDR3 nucleotides read TGTGCCAGCAGTTACTCGATCGCGGGGGGCCGGGAGCAGTTCTTC.

The chain combines TRBV6-5 with TRBJ1-3; D is perhaps TRBD1 (5 bases). Germline V gene sequence: CDR1 MNHEY, CDR2 SVGAGI. The CDR3 consists of 15 residues. V lost 6 bases and J lost 0, with 12 bases in between. The CDR3 is CASRPQGVSGNTIYF. The CDR3 bases are TGTGCCAGCAGACCCCAGGGTGTCTCTGGAAACACCATATATTTT.

The chain has TRBV19 and TRBJ1-1; weak D call: TRBD1 (6 bases). From germline, CDR1 is LNHDA and CDR2 SQIVND (reference sequence). Trimming cost V 4 bases and J 0 bases, with 15 bases left between them. The CDR3 loop spans 16 amino acids. The DNA for the CDR3 is TGTGCCAGTAGTAAGGGTCAGGGGATTATGAACACTGAAGCTTTCTTT. This translates into CASSKGQGIMNTEAFF.

The chain couples TRBV14 to TRBJ1-1, with D hard to call. Germline CDR1 reads SGHDN; CDR2 reads FVKESK. V was shortened by 2 bases and J by 0 bases, with 13 bases between the two germline ends. This CDR3 has 16 amino acids. This CDR3 is CASSQRKGTMNTEAFF. CDR3 in DNA: TGTGCCAGCAGCCAAAGGAAAGGTACTATGAACACTGAAGCTTTCTTT. Combining the CDR3 with reference TRBV14 and TRBJ1-1 gives the whole variable domain EAGVTQFPSHSVIEKGQTVTLRCDPISGHDNLYWYRRVMGKEIKFLLHFVKESKQDESGMPNNRFLAERTGGTYSTLKVQPAELEDSGVYFCASSQRKGTMNTEAFFGQGTRLTVV.

This sequence joins TRBV5-1 and TRBJ2-2; TRBD2 aligns across 8 bases. V trimming: 4 bases; J trimming: 0 bases; junction bases outside the gene matches: 2. From germline, CDR1 is SGHRS and CDR2 YFSETQ. This CDR3 contains 15 residues. The CDR3 bases are TGCGCCAGCAGCCCCGGGGGGGCGAACACCGGGGAGCTGTTTTTT. Encoded protein: CASSPGGANTGELFF. Full variable domain (outside the CDR3, taken from reference TRBV5-1 and TRBJ2-2): KAGVTQTPRYLIKTRGQQVTLSCSPISGHRSVSWYQQTPGQGLQFLFEYFSETQRNKGNFPGRFSGRQFSNSRSEMNVSTLELGDSALYLCASSPGGANTGELFFGEGSRLTVL.

This clone appeared a few times. The gene calls are TRBV5-1 and TRBJ1-1; TRBD1 matches 9 bases. After removal of 2 bases from V and 7 bases from J, the junction contained 12 bases not matched to a gene. Germline assignment: CDR1 SGHRS and CDR2 YFSETQ. CDR3 length equals 16 residues. The CDR3 loop is CASSFQAPGQGHEAFF. Written as DNA, the CDR3 is TGCGCCAGCAGCTTCCAAGCCCCGGGACAGGGCCATGAAGCTTTCTTT.

This chain's CDR3 is CASSLPGTGPSNYGYTF. CDR3 DNA: TGTGCCAGCAGTCTACCCGGGACAGGGCCCTCCAACTATGGCTACACCTTC. The chain couples TRBV6-6 to TRBJ1-2; 9 nucleotides align to TRBD1. The CDR3 totals 17 residues. Per germline, CDR1 MNHNY and CDR2 SVGAGI (reference sequence). The ends lost 5 bases at V and 2 bases at J; junction bases unmatched: 12.

This clone showed up just once. The chain has TRBV30 and TRBJ2-2; TRBD2 agrees at 14 bases. The V and J ends lost 2 bases and 11 bases, in that order; junction bases with no gene match: 10. CDR3 size: 16 residues. CDR1 and CDR2 (germline): GTSNPN, SVGIG (reference sequence). CDR3 sequence (DNA): TGTGCCTGGAGTATACGAACGGGACTAGCGGGGGCCGAGCTGTTTTTT. Its protein is CAWSIRTGLAGAELFF.

The chain carries TRBV28 and TRBJ1-5; D perhaps matches TRBD1 (5 bases). With 6 bases removed from V and 2 bases from J, the gap between germline ends came to 20 bases. Germline V CDR1 and CDR2: MDHEN, SYDVKM. The CDR3 spans 17 residues. CDR3 protein: CASRKSGLPRGNQPQHF. The CDR3 bases are TGTGCCAGCAGAAAATCGGGACTGCCCAGAGGCAATCAGCCCCAGCATTTT.

The J gene is TRBJ1-2, the V gene TRBV29-1, with D unresolved. V lost 4 bases to trimming and J lost 4 bases, with 10 bases between them. The length of the CDR3 is 12 residues. The germline V gene has CDR1 SQVTM and CDR2 ANQGSEA. The CDR3 bases are TGCAGCGTTGGGGCAGGCCGCTATGGCTACACCTTC. It is translated as CSVGAGRYGYTF.